This TCR beta chain appears in the sequencing data of a study of blood T cells in healthy people across ages. Study-wide points: Estimated diversity across one million T cells was deemed an underestimate. Naive CD4+ cells and diversity were both higher in long-lived donors than in aged donors.

This clonotype was recorded a few times. The target antigen is unknown. Per the germline V gene, CDR1 is SGHAT and CDR2 is FQNNGV. V shed 1 base and J 0 bases; nucleotides not matched to a gene: 5. CDR3 size: 16 residues. The authors ran a second PCR of roughly 6 to 12 cycles using a sample-barcoded 5' primer and a J-beta primer mix. Paired-end reads containing CDR3 totaled no fewer than 3 million for each sample. TCRdb re-called the 5' RACE reads through MiXCR, storing one row per CDR3 protein. The data show about 1,400,000 distinct CDR3 sequences, around 55% seen once. Isolated PBMCs totaled at least 7 million in each sample.

V usage is TRBV11-2 and J usage is TRBJ2-7, with 8 bases fitting TRBD2. The source of this sequence is a man between 18 and 35 years old in good health. What was sequenced was blood. CDR3 in amino acids: CASSLVTSGPSYEQYF. Here the CDR3 DNA reads TGTGCCAGCAGCTTAGTAACTAGCGGCCCCTCCTACGAGCAGTACTTC.